This note documents a single T cell receptor beta chain sequence. As yet, its antigen is unknown. Documented time point: week 5, during vaccination. The content of each vaccine dose was 300 ug of mutant IDH1 20-mer peptide, and topical imiquimod accompanied it. Repertoires were generated with immunoSEQ multiplex PCR, while TCRdb's copy carries only in-frame clones and drops some. The profile shows around 50,000 clones, 85% to 90% of them singletons. This sample is drawn from a study of a mutant IDH1 vaccine in newly diagnosed glioma. Study summary: Patients had eight vaccinations, in weeks 1, 3, 5, 7, 11, 15, 19 and 23. Vaccination followed radiotherapy alone by 4-6 weeks, or accompanied temozolomide cycles.

Per the germline V gene, CDR1 is SGHRS and CDR2 is YFSETQ. The ends lost 0 bases at V and 5 bases at J; junction bases unmatched: 7. The CDR3 contains 15 residues. Regarding the study as a whole: Patients mounted vaccine-induced immune responses in 93.3% of cases.

This material consisted of PBMCs, taken from a glioma patient whose treatment included an IDH1 peptide vaccine. The receptor's source is a woman aged 40 to 50 with glioma. The gene calls are TRBV5-1 and TRBJ2-7, with 8 bases fitting TRBD1. The CDR3 nucleotides read TGCGCCAGCAGCTTGGAGGGGGCAGGGGGCGACGAGCAGTACTTC. As protein: CASSLEGAGGDEQYF. Combining the CDR3 with reference TRBV5-1 and TRBJ2-7 gives the whole variable domain KAGVTQTPRYLIKTRGQQVTLSCSPISGHRSVSWYQQTPGQGLQFLFEYFSETQRNKGNFPGRFSGRQFSNSRSEMNVSTLELGDSALYLCASSLEGAGGDEQYFGPGTRLTVT.